The rows below give T cell receptor beta chains drawn from one sample of a study of PD-1 blockade in classical Hodgkin lymphoma. Method: immunoSEQ multiplex PCR; TCRdb's copy keeps in-frame clones and lacks some. The profile shows around 40,000 clones, roughly 78% of them singletons. Material: peripheral blood mononuclear cells (PBMCs), obtained at baseline. Receptors originate from a human donor with classical Hodgkin lymphoma. Each CDR3 is given with its conserved first and last residue. Each record gives: V gene, CDR3 length, clone size, J gene, D gene, CDR3 protein, CDR3 DNA. A D gene is named only where the DNA matches it firmly. Rows may omit the clone size; those that give it use once, few, many or a size class.

>TRBV10-1|17|-|TRBJ2-2|-
CASSDIRGEVDTGELFF
TGCGCCAGCAGTGATATTAGGGGGGAAGTGGACACCGGGGAGCTGTTTTTT
>TRBV2|11|once|TRBJ2-5|-
CASLVEGTQYF
TGTGCCAGCCTTGTAGAGGGGACCCAGTACTTC
>TRBV10-3|18|-|TRBJ1-3|-
CAISEYPRQATSGNTIYF
TGTGCCATCAGTGAGTACCCTAGACAGGCAACCTCTGGAAACACCATATATTTT
>TRBV14|13|-|TRBJ2-7|-
CASSPGAKYEQYF
TGTGCCAGCAGCCCCGGGGCAAAGTACGAGCAGTACTTC
>TRBV5-5|14|-|TRBJ2-5|-
CASSLRGIQETQYF
TGTGCCAGCAGCTTGCGGGGGATCCAAGAGACCCAGTACTTC
>TRBV19|15|few|TRBJ2-3|TRBD1
CASNPGQGYTDTQYF
TGTGCCAGTAACCCCGGACAGGGATACACAGATACGCAGTATTTT
>TRBV5-1|13|-|TRBJ2-1|-
CASSPGGMNEQFF
TGCGCCAGCAGCCCCGGCGGGATGAATGAGCAGTTCTTC
>TRBV4-1|16|-|TRBJ2-5|TRBD2
CASSQTSGGLQETQYF
TGCGCCAGCAGCCAGACTAGCGGGGGCCTCCAAGAGACCCAGTACTTC
>TRBV7-2|19|-|TRBJ1-6|TRBD1
CASSLMYGTGGYLFSPLHF
TGTGCCAGCAGCTTAATGTATGGGACAGGGGGCTATCTCTTCTCACCCCTCCACTTT
>TRBV4-3|15|-|TRBJ2-3|-
CASSSGGGSADTQYF
TGCGCCAGCAGCTCTGGAGGGGGCAGCGCAGATACGCAGTATTTT
>TRBV5-1|14|-|TRBJ1-4|-
CASSLGTEGEKLFF
TGCGCCAGCAGCTTGGGGACAGAAGGCGAAAAACTGTTTTTT
>TRBV7-7|13|-|TRBJ2-3|-
CASSLGGADTQYF
TGTGCCAGCAGCTTAGGGGGCGCAGATACGCAGTATTTT
>TRBV11-2|13|few|TRBJ1-6|-
CASSLEEDSPLHF
TGTGCCAGCAGCTTAGAAGAGGATTCACCCCTCCACTTT
>TRBV10-3|12|-|TRBJ2-5|-
CAISESAETQYF
TGTGCCATCAGTGAGTCGGCAGAGACCCAGTACTTC
>TRBV27|17|-|TRBJ2-5|TRBD2
CASSLWGSGGARETQYF
TGTGCCAGCAGTTTATGGGGGAGCGGGGGGGCCCGGGAGACCCAGTACTTC
>TRBV14|13|-|TRBJ1-3|-
CASSQDLSGLEIF
TGTGCCAGCAGCCAAGATTTATCGGGGTTGGAGATTTTT
>TRBV7-3|13|-|TRBJ1-1|-
CASSLTWGSEAFF
TGTGCCAGCAGCTTAACGTGGGGATCTGAAGCTTTCTTT
>TRBV10-3|16|-|TRBJ1-5|-
CAISERITISNQPQHF
TGTGCCATCAGTGAACGGATAACAATTAGCAATCAGCCCCAGCATTTT
>TRBV4-1|14|-|TRBJ1-1|-
CASSQDPGVTEAFF
TGCGCCAGCAGCCAAGATCCGGGGGTAACTGAAGCTTTCTTT
>TRBV4-3|16|-|TRBJ2-1|TRBD1
CASSEGGGLYYNEQFF
TGCGCCAGCAGCGAAGGGGGCGGGCTTTACTACAATGAGCAGTTCTTC
>TRBV5-4|12|-|TRBJ1-2|-
CASSLDSYGYTF
TGTGCCAGCAGCTTGGACAGCTATGGCTACACCTTC
>TRBV6-5|13|-|TRBJ2-5|-
CASSYSESKTQYF
TGTGCCAGCAGTTACTCGGAGTCCAAGACCCAGTACTTC
>TRBV2|13|-|TRBJ2-5|TRBD1
CASRDRVQETQYF
TGTGCCAGCAGAGACAGGGTCCAGGAGACCCAGTACTTC
>TRBV9|14|-|TRBJ2-3|-
CASSVVGFGDTQYF
TGTGCCAGCAGCGTAGTGGGATTTGGGGATACGCAGTATTTT
>TRBV7-8|15|-|TRBJ2-1|-
CASCDRKSSYNEQFF
TGTGCCAGCTGCGACAGGAAAAGCTCCTACAATGAGCAGTTCTTC
>TRBV18|14|-|TRBJ1-1|-
CASSLESGVAEAFF
TGTGCCAGCTCATTAGAATCAGGGGTGGCTGAAGCTTTCTTT
>TRBV7-9|15|-|TRBJ2-7|TRBD1
CASSLAVGQFYEQYF
TGTGCCAGCAGCTTAGCGGTGGGACAGTTCTACGAGCAGTACTTC
>TRBV16|15|-|TRBJ2-1|-
CASSQSPSSYNEQFF
TGTGCCAGCAGCCAATCACCGAGCTCCTACAATGAGCAGTTCTTC
>TRBV2|14|-|TRBJ2-5|-
CASSEAGGRETQYF
TGTGCCAGCAGTGAAGCGGGGGGCCGGGAGACCCAGTACTTC
>TRBV30|13|-|TRBJ1-1|TRBD1
CAWTRTGGTEAFF
TGTGCCTGGACTCGGACAGGGGGCACTGAAGCTTTCTTT
>TRBV7-6|14|once|TRBJ2-1|TRBD2
CASSLGTSAGEQFF
TGTGCCAGCAGCTTAGGGACTAGCGCTGGGGAGCAGTTCTTC
>TRBV7-9|14|-|TRBJ2-5|-
CASSLYSGLETQYF
TGTGCCAGCAGCTTATATTCGGGGCTAGAGACCCAGTACTTC
>TRBV4-1|16|-|TRBJ2-7|TRBD1
CASSQDPRTGSYEQYF
TGCGCCAGCAGCCAAGATCCCCGGACAGGCTCCTACGAGCAGTACTTC
>TRBV5-1|15|-|TRBJ2-5|-
CASSLVPGPQETQYF
TGCGCCAGCAGCTTGGTCCCGGGGCCCCAAGAGACCCAGTACTTC
>TRBV9|13|-|TRBJ2-7|-
CASSNAGPYEQYF
TGTGCCAGCAGCAACGCGGGCCCCTACGAGCAGTACTTC
>TRBV6-5|15|-|TRBJ1-4|-
CASRRTPLTNEKLFF
TGTGCCAGCAGACGAACACCATTGACTAATGAAAAACTGTTTTTT
>TRBV5-4|16|-|TRBJ2-2|TRBD2
CASSQHYSGGAGELFF
TGTGCCAGCAGCCAACATTATAGCGGGGGGGCCGGGGAGCTGTTTTTT
>TRBV5-4|15|few|TRBJ2-3|-
CASSEGRLNRDTQYF
TGTGCCAGCAGCGAAGGACGTTTAAACAGAGATACGCAGTATTTT
>TRBV27|11|-|TRBJ2-5|-
CASRKKETQYF
TGTGCCAGCAGAAAAAAAGAGACCCAGTACTTC
>TRBV5-4|14|-|TRBJ2-7|-
CASSLGQVLGEQYF
TGTGCCAGCAGCTTGGGACAGGTTTTAGGCGAGCAGTACTTC
>TRBV27|14|-|TRBJ1-5|-
CASSARKSNQPQHF
TGTGCCAGCAGCGCCCGGAAAAGCAATCAGCCCCAGCATTTT
>TRBV5-4|13|-|TRBJ2-2|-
CASSLNDPGELFF
TGTGCCAGCAGCTTGAACGACCCCGGGGAGCTGTTTTTT
>TRBV5-4|12|-|TRBJ2-3|TRBD1
CASSPGTGTQYF
TGTGCCAGCAGCCCGGGGACAGGTACGCAGTATTTT
>TRBV2|17|-|TRBJ2-2|-
CASSEAKLLTGTGELFF
TGTGCCAGCAGTGAAGCTAAGCTCCTAACGGGCACCGGGGAGCTGTTTTTT
>TRBV2|15|-|TRBJ2-3|-
CASSQQGGSTDTQYF
TGTGCCAGCAGTCAACAGGGAGGGTCCACAGATACGCAGTATTTT
>TRBV6-5|13|-|TRBJ2-3|-
CASSGRGRDTQYF
TGTGCCAGCAGTGGTCGCGGTCGCGATACGCAGTATTTT
>TRBV2|13|-|TRBJ1-5|-
CASSEQREQPQHF
TGTGCCAGCAGTGAACAGAGGGAGCAGCCCCAGCATTTT
>TRBV9|16|-|TRBJ2-7|TRBD1
CASSVDPGTGVYEQYF
TGTGCCAGCAGCGTAGATCCAGGGACAGGGGTCTACGAGCAGTACTTC
>TRBV5-5|14|-|TRBJ1-3|-
CASSGGYSGNTIYF
TGTGCCAGCAGCGGGGGGTACTCTGGAAACACCATATATTTT
>TRBV7-2|16|-|TRBJ2-2|TRBD2
CASSFSGGALGGELFF
TGTGCCAGCAGCTTTAGCGGGGGGGCCCTCGGCGGGGAGCTGTTTTTT
>TRBV6-5|12|-|TRBJ1-2|-
CASDRGGYGYTF
TGTGCCAGCGACCGGGGGGGGTATGGCTACACCTTC
>TRBV12-5|14|-|TRBJ2-3|-
CASGYRTSTDTQYF
TGTGCTAGTGGGTATAGGACAAGCACAGATACGCAGTATTTT
>TRBV7-9|12|-|TRBJ2-7|-
CASSLGAYEQYF
TGTGCCAGCAGCTTAGGGGCCTACGAGCAGTACTTC